One and the same sample provided the 32 T cell receptor beta chains below, sequenced in a study of CD8 T cells in Susac syndrome. RNA totalling about 0.5 to 1 ug underwent reverse transcription with random hexamers. A single record per CDR3 protein comes from TCRdb applying MiXCR to the immunoSEQ multiplex PCR reads. The table records approximately 190,000 distinct CDR3 sequences, about 95% of them present only once. Sequencing input: CD8+ T cells from PBMCs. The receptors were sampled from a human donor with Susac syndrome.

J is TRBJ2-7 and V is TRBV29-1; 12 bases are shared with TRBD2. The germline CDR1 and CDR2 sequences are SQVTM and ANQGSEA. The CDR3 spans 14 residues. Losses at the gene ends were 6 bases for V and 6 bases for J; bases not matched to a gene: 9. CDR3 sequence: CSVKTSGSVGEQYF. CDR3 DNA sequence: TGCAGCGTAAAGACTAGCGGGAGTGTCGGCGAGCAGTACTTC.

The gene calls are TRBV27 and TRBJ2-5, with 9 bases lining up with TRBD2. Per germline, CDR1 MNHEY and CDR2 SMNVEV (reference sequence). The CDR3 has 14 amino acids. V trimming: 4 bases; J trimming: 4 bases; junction bases outside the gene matches: 4. In DNA form, the CDR3 reads TGTGCCAGCAGTTCAACACTAGCGGGAGAGACCCAGTACTTC. Amino acids: CASSSTLAGETQYF.

This clonotype was observed a handful of times. This rearrangement joins TRBV3-1 to TRBJ2-5; 7 bases are shared with TRBD2. The CDR3 totals 13 residues. CDR1 is LGHDT and CDR2 is YNNKEL in the germline V gene (reference sequence). V was pared by 4 bases and J by 3 bases, with 2 bases of the junction left unmatched. This CDR3 reads CASSRGGEETQYF. The CDR3 DNA reads TGTGCCAGCAGCCGGGGAGGGGAAGAGACCCAGTACTTC.

The chain joins TRBV14 to TRBJ2-5; D may correspond to TRBD1 or TRBD2 (6 bases each). Germline CDR1 is SGHDN and CDR2 is FVKESK. The CDR3 length is 15 residues. The V end lost 4 bases, the J end lost 3 bases, and 15 bases lay between the germline ends. The DNA of the CDR3 is TGTGCCAGCAGCCCCTACGCTAGGGGGGAAGAGACCCAGTACTTC. Encoded protein: CASSPYARGEETQYF.

In nucleotides, the CDR3 is TGTGCCAGCGGTACAGGGGATGGCTACACCTTC. It is translated as CASGTGDGYTF. The chain couples TRBV6-1 to TRBJ1-2, with 7 bases aligning to TRBD1. Trimming cost V 8 bases and J 6 bases; bases outside gene matches: 3. The CDR3 has 11 amino acids. Germline V lookup: CDR1 MNHNS, CDR2 SASEGT.

The chain employs TRBV29-1 and TRBJ1-2, with a tentative D call TRBD1 (6 bases). The germline CDR1 and CDR2 sequences are SQVTM and ANQGSEA. Between the trimmed V and J ends, which lost 3 bases and 5 bases, there was a span of 7 bases. This CDR3 is built from 11 residues. CDR3 amino acids: CSVDTGYGYTF. Here the CDR3 DNA reads TGCAGCGTTGATACAGGGTATGGCTACACCTTC.

The V and J genes are TRBV11-2 and TRBJ2-1; 10 nucleotides line up with TRBD2. Germline values: CDR1 SGHAT, CDR2 FQNNGV. The CDR3 covers 16 residues. J lost 10 bases, V lost 1 base, and 10 bases had no gene match. CDR3 nucleotides: TGTGCCAGCAGCTTAGGCTTTCTAGCGGGAGTGAGAGAGCAGTTCTTC. This translates into CASSLGFLAGVREQFF.

The V call is TRBV11-2, the J call TRBJ2-1; 8 bases match TRBD2. In germline, CDR1 is SGHAT, CDR2 FQNNGV. The length of the CDR3 is 15 residues. Trimming at V came to 5 bases and at J to 4 bases, leaving 7 bases not matched to a gene. The CDR3 sequence is CASSLSGSAYNEQFF. CDR3 sequence (DNA): TGTGCCAGCAGCCTGAGCGGGAGCGCGTACAATGAGCAGTTCTTC.

The chain combines TRBV2 with TRBJ2-5, with TRBD1 matching over 10 bases. There are 14 residues in the CDR3. Germline assignment: CDR1 SNHLY and CDR2 FYNNEI. Trimming removed 7 bases from V and 5 bases from J; junction bases left unmatched: 7. The DNA for the CDR3 is TGTGCCAGCACCCGGGACAGGGGAGGGGAGACCCAGTACTTC. It encodes CASTRDRGGETQYF.

The chain recombines TRBV10-3 with TRBJ2-6; no clear D gene. V was trimmed by 2 bases and J by 4 bases, leaving 9 bases between them. This CDR3 spans 15 amino acids. In germline, CDR1 is ENHRY, CDR2 SYGVKD. The CDR3 bases are TGTGCCATCAGTGAGAGCGTCAAAGGGGCCAACGTCCTGACTTTC. Translating gives CAISESVKGANVLTF.

This rearrangement joins TRBV4-1 to TRBJ2-1; 9 bases match TRBD2. Germline-derived CDR1 and CDR2 are MGHRA and YSYEKL. J lost 8 bases, V lost 0 bases, and 11 bases had no gene match. There are 17 residues in the CDR3. This chain's CDR3 is CASSQEGPRGGLYEQFF. The CDR3 coding sequence is TGCGCCAGCAGCCAAGAGGGACCGCGGGGGGGCCTCTATGAGCAGTTCTTC.

V usage is TRBV15 and J usage is TRBJ2-7; TRBD2 aligns across 8 bases. The V gene's germline CDR1 is LNHNV and CDR2 YYDKDF (reference sequence). There are 14 residues in the CDR3. Trimming took 2 bases from V and 5 from J; bases not matched to a gene: 5. Here the CDR3 reads CATSRSGSQDEQYF. For the CDR3, the DNA is TGTGCCACCAGCAGAAGCGGGAGTCAGGACGAGCAGTACTTC.

The rearrangement joins TRBV7-9 to TRBJ2-5; 11 bases align to TRBD1. CDR3 length: 16 residues. Germline V gene lookup returns CDR1 SEHNR and CDR2 FQNEAQ (reference sequence). Trimming cost V 6 bases and J 2 bases; bases outside gene matches: 8. CDR3 amino acids: CASRSGTGGYQETQYF. As DNA, the CDR3 is TGTGCCAGCAGATCGGGGACAGGGGGTTATCAAGAGACCCAGTACTTC. The complete variable domain, with remaining parts taken from reference TRBV7-9 and TRBJ2-5, reads DTGVSQNPRHKITKRGQNVTFRCDPISEHNRLYWYRQTLGQGPEFLTYFQNEAQLEKSRLLSDRFSAERPKGSFSTLEIQRTEQGDSAMYLCASRSGTGGYQETQYFGPGTRLLVL.

J is TRBJ2-1 and V is TRBV5-1, with 8 bases fitting TRBD2. With 4 bases clipped from V and 3 bases from J, the junction kept 15 bases outside the gene matches. Germline V gives CDR1 SGHRS, CDR2 YFSETQ. The CDR3 length is 18 residues. In nucleotides, the CDR3 is TGCGCCAGCAGCCGACCCCCCAATAGCGGGATAAGCTACAATGAGCAGTTCTTC. Translated: CASSRPPNSGISYNEQFF. The full variable domain, with the rest looked up from reference TRBV5-1 and TRBJ2-1, is KAGVTQTPRYLIKTRGQQVTLSCSPISGHRSVSWYQQTPGQGLQFLFEYFSETQRNKGNFPGRFSGRQFSNSRSEMNVSTLELGDSALYLCASSRPPNSGISYNEQFFGPGTRLTVL.

The V gene is TRBV13, the J gene TRBJ2-3, with TRBD1 matching over 9 bases. Per the germline V gene, CDR1 is PRHDT and CDR2 is FYEKMQ (reference sequence). The CDR3 extends over 15 amino acids. Trimming at V came to 5 bases and at J to 5 bases, leaving 8 bases not matched to a gene. CDR3 residues: CASSTRQGEVDTQYF. CDR3 nucleotides: TGTGCCAGCAGCACCAGACAGGGGGAGGTAGATACGCAGTATTTT.

The chain is built from TRBV13 and TRBJ2-1; 11 nucleotides align to TRBD2. J was trimmed by 7 bases and V by 4 bases; bases with no gene match: 15. Germline values: CDR1 PRHDT, CDR2 FYEKMQ (reference sequence). This CDR3 has 18 amino acids. Written as DNA, the CDR3 is TGTGCCAGCAGCTCCGGGACTAGCGGAGGGGGCTTAGGAAATGAGCAGTTCTTC. Its translation is CASSSGTSGGGLGNEQFF.

J is TRBJ2-5 and V is TRBV20-1; 10 bases align to TRBD2. The V and J ends lost 0 bases and 4 bases, in that order; junction bases with no gene match: 17. The CDR3 sequence is 19 residues long. Germline CDR1 DFQATT, CDR2 SNEGSKA (reference sequence). The DNA for the CDR3 is TGCAGTGCTAGAGATAATATAGCTAGCGGGAGAAGGAAGGTAGAGACCCAGTACTTC. It specifies CSARDNIASGRRKVETQYF.

This chain uses TRBV5-6 with TRBJ2-7; D unclear. CDR1 and CDR2 from the germline V gene are SGHDT and YYEEEE. Trimming shortened V by 4 bases and J by 4 bases, and 21 bases separated the two germline ends. CDR3 length equals 16 residues. The CDR3 protein is CASSDRLKLQVYEQYF. The CDR3 region has the DNA TGTGCCAGCAGCGATAGACTGAAATTACAAGTGTACGAGCAGTACTTC.

The chain carries TRBV15 and TRBJ1-1; no reliable D call. Germline CDR1 LNHNV, CDR2 YYDKDF (reference sequence). V was clipped by 0 bases and J by 11 bases, with 16 bases between them. This CDR3 is built from 14 residues. The CDR3 nucleotides are TGTGCCACCAGCAGAGATCGGCAGTTCCAAGGGGCTTTCTTT. Amino acid sequence: CATSRDRQFQGAFF.

The rearrangement links TRBV24-1 to TRBJ2-1; the match to TRBD1 covers 8 bases. The germline V gene encodes CDR1 KGHDR and CDR2 SFDVKD. This CDR3 region has 13 residues. The trim removed 8 bases at V and 8 bases at J, leaving 7 bases unmatched. For the CDR3, the DNA is TGTGCCACCAACGGCCAGGGGGCAGATGAGCAGTTCTTC. Protein product: CATNGQGADEQFF.

The chain joins TRBV19 to TRBJ1-1; D may be TRBD1 (5 bases). Germline V gene data show CDR1 as LNHDA and CDR2 as SQIVND (reference sequence). Trimming left V 4 bases short and J 2 bases short, with 14 bases between. This CDR3 comprises 15 residues. The CDR3 region has the DNA TGTGCCAGTAGTAAGACAGTGTATGGCAACACTGAAGCTTTCTTT. It is translated as CASSKTVYGNTEAFF.

A remark on this clonotype: The germline gene is not matched at one end of the junction; a read error may be the cause. V and J are TRBV15 and TRBJ2-5; a weak D match, TRBD1 (5 bases). There are 13 residues in the CDR3. Germline V gene sequence: CDR1 LNHNV, CDR2 YYDKDF (reference sequence). CDR3: CATGRDSQETQYF. CDR3 nucleotides: TGTGCCACCGGCAGGGATAGCCAAGAGACCCAGTACTTC.

V usage is TRBV5-1 and J usage is TRBJ1-2, with unresolved D. Trimming took 5 bases from V and 4 from J, leaving 15 bases between them. Per the germline V gene, CDR1 is SGHRS and CDR2 is YFSETQ. The CDR3 sequence is 14 residues long. DNA for the CDR3: TGCGCCAGCAGAACCACGAGCGTGAGCTATGGCTACACCTTC. It yields the protein CASRTTSVSYGYTF.

In DNA form, the CDR3 reads TGCAGTGCTGACTACGGCGGAAGTTTTCCCAATGGCTACACCTTC. Protein sequence: CSADYGGSFPNGYTF. V usage is TRBV20-1 and J usage is TRBJ1-2; D gene ambiguous. The V gene's germline CDR1 is DFQATT and CDR2 SNEGSKA (reference sequence). The CDR3 runs to 15 residues. The V and J ends lost 5 bases and 6 bases respectively, with 22 bases between them.

The rearrangement links TRBV20-1 to TRBJ2-7; the D is unclear. CDR3 length: 13 residues. CDR1 and CDR2 (germline): DFQATT, SNEGSKA (reference sequence). The V and J ends lost 5 bases and 3 bases respectively, with 14 bases between them. The DNA for the CDR3 is TGCAGTGCTCGAGTCTCGGCTAGCTACGAGCAGTACTTC. Protein: CSARVSASYEQYF.

The chain has TRBV7-6 and TRBJ1-1; 8 bases align to TRBD1. Germline V gives CDR1 SGHVS, CDR2 FNYEAQ. The CDR3 extends over 15 amino acids. The junction had 9 bases not matched to a gene; V was cut back by 5 bases and J by 4 bases. CDR3 nucleotides: TGTGCCAGCAGCCAAAGGGACAGGTTAGGCACTGAAGCTTTCTTT. As protein: CASSQRDRLGTEAFF.

V usage is TRBV12-3 or TRBV12-4 and J usage is TRBJ2-6; perhaps D is TRBD1 or TRBD2 (7 bases each). The V end lost 6 bases, the J end lost 7 bases, and 13 bases lay between the germline ends. The CDR3 length is 14 residues. The CDR3: CASRGRDSANVLTF. The CDR3 DNA follows: TGTGCCAGCAGGGGGAGGGACAGCGCCAACGTCCTGACTTTC.

This sequence joins TRBV9 and TRBJ2-1, with D unclear. CDR3 length equals 15 residues. Germline CDR1 and CDR2: SGDLS and YYNGEE. V lost 0 bases, J lost 1 base, and 8 bases lay in between. This CDR3 is CASSVEVGSYNEQFF. The CDR3 coding sequence is TGTGCCAGCAGCGTAGAGGTAGGGTCCTACAATGAGCAGTTCTTC.

This clonotype was counted between two and nine times. The chain couples TRBV7-9 to TRBJ2-7; unclear D gene. Germline-derived CDR1 and CDR2 are SEHNR and FQNEAQ (reference sequence). The V and J ends lost 4 bases and 0 bases respectively, with 4 bases between them. The CDR3 length is 12 residues. CDR3 DNA: TGTGCCAGCAGCTCCAACTCCTACGAGCAGTACTTC. Protein product: CASSSNSYEQYF. Supplemented by reference TRBV7-9 and TRBJ2-7, the full variable domain reads DTGVSQNPRHKITKRGQNVTFRCDPISEHNRLYWYRQTLGQGPEFLTYFQNEAQLEKSRLLSDRFSAERPKGSFSTLEIQRTEQGDSAMYLCASSSNSYEQYFGPGTRLTVT.

The genes are TRBV27 and TRBJ1-2, with 7 bases identical to TRBD1. Trimming cost V 4 bases and J 4 bases; bases outside gene matches: 3. Germline lookup yields CDR1 MNHEY and CDR2 SMNVEV (reference sequence). This CDR3 comprises 13 residues. The DNA for the CDR3 is TGTGCCAGCAGTTCCGACAGGGTCTATGGCTACACCTTC. Its translation is CASSSDRVYGYTF.

The chain joins TRBV19 to TRBJ1-4; D may be TRBD1 (6 bases). CDR1 and CDR2 from the germline V gene are LNHDA and SQIVND (reference sequence). The CDR3 runs 12 residues. V lost 8 bases to trimming and J lost 5 bases, with 9 bases between them. For the CDR3, the DNA is TGTGCCAGTGGCCAGGGGAATGAAAAACTGTTTTTT. It is translated as CASGQGNEKLFF.

The count of this clonotype is one. J is TRBJ1-1 and V is TRBV12-3 or TRBV12-4; D perhaps matches TRBD1 (5 bases). V lost 5 bases and J lost 2, with 12 bases in between. The CDR3 extends over 14 amino acids. The CDR3 is CASSPRDDNTEAFF. For the CDR3, the DNA is TGTGCCAGCAGTCCAAGGGACGACAACACTGAAGCTTTCTTT.